This T cell receptor beta chain was obtained from a study of identical twins. Overall study findings and caveats: The study reached conclusions through statistical analysis that was cross-sectional, not following the same donors.

This clonotype was counted only a few times. The antigen remains undetermined. TCRdb reanalysed the 5' RACE reads using MiXCR and keeps one entry per CDR3 protein. The table shows roughly 570,000 distinct CDR3 sequences, with over 8.5% occurring only once. The CDR3 totals 13 residues. CDR1 and CDR2 (germline): SQVTM, ANQGSEA. With 6 bases removed from V and 8 bases from J, the gap between germline ends came to 19 bases. The same data also went into a second study, on yellow fever vaccine responses in identical twins.

V and J are TRBV29-1 and TRBJ1-1; TRBD1 is a possible D gene (5 bases). The material sequenced was PBMCs. The receptor was isolated from a woman aged 18-29 years in good health. CDR3 in amino acids: CSVPGPGDVEAFF. The DNA of the CDR3 is TGCAGCGTACCAGGGCCTGGCGACGTGGAAGCTTTCTTT.